Sequencing of this T cell receptor beta chain was carried out in a study of glioma-infiltrating T cells. Study-level points and caveats: Very few CDR3 sequences were shared between tissue and blood.

Using RNA template, CDR3s of TCR alpha and beta were amplified with iRepertoire arm-PCR. Input was roughly 100-450 ng of tissue mRNA or PBMC total RNA. Using its own MiXCR run on the multiplex PCR reads, TCRdb lists one record per CDR3 protein. The sample lists approximately 120,000 distinct CDR3 sequences, approximately 25% occurring once. In the case of this clonotype: Its antigen is unknown.

Germline CDR1 and CDR2: SGHTA and FQGNSA. Unmatched junction bases numbered 3, after V lost 1 base and J lost 0 bases. CDR3 length equals 16 residues. The specimen sequenced was glioma tissue, nonneoplastic brain tissue, or PBMCs (not recorded which). The rearrangement joins TRBV7-2 to TRBJ2-7, with TRBD2 matching over 10 bases. The sequence was collected from a human donor with low-grade glioma or glioblastoma, undergoing nonglioma brain surgery, or in good health (not recorded which). The CDR3 sequence is CASSLVPSGSSYEQYF. CDR3 bases: TGTGCCAGCAGCTTAGTCCCTAGCGGGAGCTCCTACGAGCAGTACTTC.